This TCR beta chain was obtained from a study of blood T cell repertoires in COVID-19. Study-level background: Acute and convalescent COVID-19 samples came from the United States, Italy and Spain. PBMCs, B-cell-depleted T cells, or T cells provided the cDNA or gDNA that made up the material.

Measured with immunoSEQ multiplex PCR; TCRdb has only the in-frame clones, and not every one. The data hold 200,000 to 250,000 clones, with around 83% observed a single time. Recruited during active infection, patients (from Seattle) were subsequently followed longitudinally. The V gene's germline CDR1 is SEHNR and CDR2 FQNEAQ (reference sequence). With V trimmed by 3 bases and J by 7 bases, 4 bases remained unmatched. This CDR3 region has 15 residues. The rearrangement uses TRBV7-9 and TRBJ1-6; 9 bases are shared with TRBD1. The sequencing input was peripheral blood. The clonotype was recovered from a woman of 80 years or more with COVID-19, enrolled during active disease. In nucleotides, the CDR3 is TGTGCCAGCAGCTTGACAGGGGGTAGGAATTCACCCCTCCACTTT. Its translation is CASSLTGGRNSPLHF.